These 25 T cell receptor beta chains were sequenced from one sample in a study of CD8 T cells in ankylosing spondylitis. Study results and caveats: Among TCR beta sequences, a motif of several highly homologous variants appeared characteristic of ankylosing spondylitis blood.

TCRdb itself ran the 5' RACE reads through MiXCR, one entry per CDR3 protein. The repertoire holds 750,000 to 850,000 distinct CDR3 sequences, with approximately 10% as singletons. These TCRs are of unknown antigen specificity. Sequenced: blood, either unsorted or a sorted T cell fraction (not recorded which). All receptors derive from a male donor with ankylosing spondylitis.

CDR3: CSARDPQGAGDTQYF. CDR3 nucleotides: TGCAGTGCTAGAGATCCACAGGGGGCGGGGGATACGCAGTATTTT. V gene TRBV20-1 combines with J gene TRBJ2-3; 9 positions agree with TRBD1. This CDR3 comprises 15 residues. V lost 0 bases to trimming and J lost 6 bases; unmatched junction nucleotides: 7. The germline CDR1 and CDR2 sequences are DFQATT and SNEGSKA (reference sequence).

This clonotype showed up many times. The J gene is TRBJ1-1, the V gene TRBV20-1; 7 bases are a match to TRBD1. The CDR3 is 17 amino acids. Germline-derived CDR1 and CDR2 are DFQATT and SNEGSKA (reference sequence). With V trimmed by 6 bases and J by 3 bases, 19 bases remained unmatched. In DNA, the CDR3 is TGCAGTGCCAAGGACAGGCGGGTGGGGGCTTCCTACACTGAAGCTTTCTTT. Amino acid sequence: CSAKDRRVGASYTEAFF.

The CDR3 is CASRKGQGDLNTEAFF. In DNA form, the CDR3 reads TGTGCCAGCAGAAAGGGGCAGGGGGATTTGAACACTGAAGCTTTCTTT. The rearrangement uses TRBV18 and TRBJ1-1, with TRBD1 matching over 7 bases. Germline V CDR1 and CDR2: KGHSH, LQKENI. The CDR3 sequence is 16 residues long. The junction had 12 bases not matched to a gene; V was cut back by 8 bases and J by 0 bases.

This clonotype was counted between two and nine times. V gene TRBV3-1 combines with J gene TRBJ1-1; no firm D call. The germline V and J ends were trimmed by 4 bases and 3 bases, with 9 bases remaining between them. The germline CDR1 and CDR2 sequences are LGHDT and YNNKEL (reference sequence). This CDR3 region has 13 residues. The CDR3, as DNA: TGTGCCAGCAGCCCAGAGCCAGACACTGAAGCTTTCTTT. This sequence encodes CASSPEPDTEAFF.

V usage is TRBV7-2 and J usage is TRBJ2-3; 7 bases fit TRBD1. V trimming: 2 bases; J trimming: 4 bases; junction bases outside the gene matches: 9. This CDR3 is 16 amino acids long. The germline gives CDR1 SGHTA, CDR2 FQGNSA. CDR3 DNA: TGTGCCAGCAGCTTAAAAGGACAGGTAGTTGCAGATACGCAGTATTTT. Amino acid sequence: CASSLKGQVVADTQYF.

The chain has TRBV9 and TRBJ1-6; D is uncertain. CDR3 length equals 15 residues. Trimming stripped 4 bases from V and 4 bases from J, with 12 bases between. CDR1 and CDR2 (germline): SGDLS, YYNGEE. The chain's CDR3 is CASSPEILYNSPLHF. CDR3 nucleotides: TGTGCCAGCAGCCCGGAGATTCTTTATAATTCACCCCTCCACTTT.

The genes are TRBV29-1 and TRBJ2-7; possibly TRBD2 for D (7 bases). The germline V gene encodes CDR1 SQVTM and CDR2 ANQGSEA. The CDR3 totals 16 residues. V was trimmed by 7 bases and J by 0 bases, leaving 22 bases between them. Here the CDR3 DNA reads TGCAGCGCCGGGGGGCCGTCTAAGAAAAGCTCCTACGAGCAGTACTTC. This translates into CSAGGPSKKSSYEQYF.

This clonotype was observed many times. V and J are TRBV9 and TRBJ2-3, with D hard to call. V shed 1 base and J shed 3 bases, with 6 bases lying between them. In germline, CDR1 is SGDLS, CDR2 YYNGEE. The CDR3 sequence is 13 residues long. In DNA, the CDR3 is TGTGCCAGCAGCGTACTTGTTACAGATACGCAGTATTTT. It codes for CASSVLVTDTQYF.

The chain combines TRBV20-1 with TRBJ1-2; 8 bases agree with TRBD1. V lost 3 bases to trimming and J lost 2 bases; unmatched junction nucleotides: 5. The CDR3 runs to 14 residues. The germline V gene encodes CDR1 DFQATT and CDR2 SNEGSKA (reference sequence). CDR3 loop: CSASVGQANYGYTF. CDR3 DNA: TGCAGTGCTAGCGTGGGACAGGCGAACTATGGCTACACCTTC.

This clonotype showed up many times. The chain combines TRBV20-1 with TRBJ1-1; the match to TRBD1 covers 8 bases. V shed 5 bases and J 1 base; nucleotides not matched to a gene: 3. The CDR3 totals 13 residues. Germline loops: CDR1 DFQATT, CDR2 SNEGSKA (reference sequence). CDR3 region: CSAATGANTEAFF. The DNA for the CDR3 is TGCAGTGCTGCGACAGGGGCGAACACTGAAGCTTTCTTT.

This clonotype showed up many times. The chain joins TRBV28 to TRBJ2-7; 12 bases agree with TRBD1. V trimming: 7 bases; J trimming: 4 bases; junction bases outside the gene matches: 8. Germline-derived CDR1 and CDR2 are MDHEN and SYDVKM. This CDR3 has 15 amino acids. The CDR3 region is CASTAGTGGNYEQYF. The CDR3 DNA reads TGTGCCAGCACCGCCGGGACAGGGGGCAATTACGAGCAGTACTTC.

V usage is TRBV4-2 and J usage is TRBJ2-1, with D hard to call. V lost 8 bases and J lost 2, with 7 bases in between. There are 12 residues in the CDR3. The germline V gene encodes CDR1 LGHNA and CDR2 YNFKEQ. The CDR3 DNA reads TGTGCCAGCGCTCCGACCTACAATGAGCAGTTCTTC. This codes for CASAPTYNEQFF.

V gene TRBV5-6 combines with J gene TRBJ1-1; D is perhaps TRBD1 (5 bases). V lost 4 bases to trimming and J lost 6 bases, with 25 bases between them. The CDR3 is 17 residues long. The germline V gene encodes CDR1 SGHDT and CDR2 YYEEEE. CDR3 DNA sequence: TGTGCCAGCAGCATTGACACCAACAGACCTCGGGGCGCTGAAGCTTTCTTT. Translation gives CASSIDTNRPRGAEAFF.

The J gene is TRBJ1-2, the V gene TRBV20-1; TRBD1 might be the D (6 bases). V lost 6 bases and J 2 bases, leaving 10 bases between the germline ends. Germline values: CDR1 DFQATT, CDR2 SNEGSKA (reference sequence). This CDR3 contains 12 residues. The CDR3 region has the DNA TGCAGTGCAGTAGGACAGAACTATGGCTACACCTTC. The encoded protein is CSAVGQNYGYTF.

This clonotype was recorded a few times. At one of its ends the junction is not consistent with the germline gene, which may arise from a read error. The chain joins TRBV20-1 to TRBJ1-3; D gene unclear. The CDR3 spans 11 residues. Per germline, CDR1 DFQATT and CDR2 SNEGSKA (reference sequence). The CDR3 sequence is CSASRGNPIYF. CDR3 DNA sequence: TGCAGTGCTAGCCGGGGAAACCCCATATATTTT.

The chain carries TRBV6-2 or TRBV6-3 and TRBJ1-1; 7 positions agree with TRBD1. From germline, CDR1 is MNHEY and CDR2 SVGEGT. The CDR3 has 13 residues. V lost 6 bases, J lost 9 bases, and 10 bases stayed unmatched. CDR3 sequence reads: CASRATGAWKAFF. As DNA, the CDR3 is TGTGCCAGCAGAGCCACAGGGGCCTGGAAAGCTTTCTTT.

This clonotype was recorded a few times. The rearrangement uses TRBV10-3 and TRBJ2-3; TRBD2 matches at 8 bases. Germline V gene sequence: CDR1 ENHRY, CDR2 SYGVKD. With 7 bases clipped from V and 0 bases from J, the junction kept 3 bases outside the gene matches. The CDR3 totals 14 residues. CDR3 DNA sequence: TGTGCCATCAAGTTAGCGGGGAGCACAGATACGCAGTATTTT. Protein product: CAIKLAGSTDTQYF.

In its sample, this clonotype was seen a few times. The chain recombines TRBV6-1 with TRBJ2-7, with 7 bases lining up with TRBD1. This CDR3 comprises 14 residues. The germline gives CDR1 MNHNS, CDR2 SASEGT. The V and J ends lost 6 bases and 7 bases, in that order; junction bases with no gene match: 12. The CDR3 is CASSSSTGAGEQYF. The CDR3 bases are TGTGCCAGCAGCTCGTCAACAGGGGCCGGGGAGCAGTACTTC.

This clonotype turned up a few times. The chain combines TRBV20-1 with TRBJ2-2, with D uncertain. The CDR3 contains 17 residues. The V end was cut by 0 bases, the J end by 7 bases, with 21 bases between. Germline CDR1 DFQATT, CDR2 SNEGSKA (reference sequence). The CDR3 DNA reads TGCAGTGCTAGAGATTCTAGGGTAACCTCCCTTGTCGGGGAGCTGTTTTTT. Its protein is CSARDSRVTSLVGELFF.

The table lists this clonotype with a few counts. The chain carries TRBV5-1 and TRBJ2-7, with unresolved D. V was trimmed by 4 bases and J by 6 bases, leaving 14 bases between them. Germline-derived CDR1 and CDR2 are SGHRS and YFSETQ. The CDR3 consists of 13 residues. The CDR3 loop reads CASSPVRGSEQYF. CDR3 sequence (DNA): TGCGCCAGCAGCCCGGTCCGTGGCAGCGAGCAGTACTTC.

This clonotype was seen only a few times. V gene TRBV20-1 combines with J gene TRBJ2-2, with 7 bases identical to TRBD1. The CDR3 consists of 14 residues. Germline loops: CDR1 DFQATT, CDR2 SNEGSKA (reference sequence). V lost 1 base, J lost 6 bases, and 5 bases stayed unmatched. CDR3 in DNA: TGCAGTGCTAGAGTCGGCAGGGGGTCCGGGGAGCTGTTTTTT. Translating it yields CSARVGRGSGELFF.

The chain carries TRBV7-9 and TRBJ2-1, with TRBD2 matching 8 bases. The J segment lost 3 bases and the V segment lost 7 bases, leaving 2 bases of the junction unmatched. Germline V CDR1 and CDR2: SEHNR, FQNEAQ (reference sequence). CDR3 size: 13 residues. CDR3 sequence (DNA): TGTGCCAGCAAAAGCGGGGGCTACAATGAGCAGTTCTTC. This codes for CASKSGGYNEQFF.

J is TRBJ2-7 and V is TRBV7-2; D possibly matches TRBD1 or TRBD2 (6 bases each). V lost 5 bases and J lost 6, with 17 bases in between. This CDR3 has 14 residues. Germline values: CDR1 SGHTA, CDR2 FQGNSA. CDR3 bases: TGTGCCAGCAGCAAACCATCCAGGGGAGGCGAGCAGTACTTC. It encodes CASSKPSRGGEQYF.

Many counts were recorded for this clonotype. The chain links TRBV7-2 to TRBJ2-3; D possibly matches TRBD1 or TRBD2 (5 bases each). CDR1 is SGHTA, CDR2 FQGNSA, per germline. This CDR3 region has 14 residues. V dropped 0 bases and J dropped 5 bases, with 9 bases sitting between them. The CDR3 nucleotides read TGTGCCAGCAGCTTAGCGGGGGTTGAAGATACGCAGTATTTT. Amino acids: CASSLAGVEDTQYF.

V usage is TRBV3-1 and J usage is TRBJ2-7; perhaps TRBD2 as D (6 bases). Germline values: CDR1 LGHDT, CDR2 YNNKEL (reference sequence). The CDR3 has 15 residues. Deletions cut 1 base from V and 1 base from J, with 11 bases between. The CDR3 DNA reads TGTGCCAGCAGCCAAGCGAATCGGGAGTCCTACGAGCAGTACTTC. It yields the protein CASSQANRESYEQYF.